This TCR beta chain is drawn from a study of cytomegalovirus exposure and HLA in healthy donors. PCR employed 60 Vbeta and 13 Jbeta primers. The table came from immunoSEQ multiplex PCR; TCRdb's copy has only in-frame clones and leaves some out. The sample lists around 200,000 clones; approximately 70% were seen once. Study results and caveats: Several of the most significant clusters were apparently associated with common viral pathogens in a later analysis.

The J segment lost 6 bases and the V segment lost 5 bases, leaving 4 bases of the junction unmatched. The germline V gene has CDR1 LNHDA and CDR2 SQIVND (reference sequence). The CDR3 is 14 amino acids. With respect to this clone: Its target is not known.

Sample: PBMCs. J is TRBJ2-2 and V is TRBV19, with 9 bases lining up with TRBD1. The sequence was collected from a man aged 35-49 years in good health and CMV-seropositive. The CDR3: CASSGGQGPGELFF. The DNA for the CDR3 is TGTGCCAGTAGTGGGGGACAGGGACCCGGGGAGCTGTTTTTT.